Sequencing of this TCR beta chain was carried out in a study of beta chain features in type 1 diabetes. V lost 1 base, J lost 1 base, and 5 bases lay in between. The germline gives CDR1 GTSNPN, CDR2 SVGIG (reference sequence). The CDR3 has 13 residues. Notes on the study in general: A PCR bias possibly favoring shorter templates would apply equally to patients and controls. More deletions and fewer insertions at VDJ junctions were found in patients with type 1 diabetes.

The entirety of the isolated RNA underwent reverse transcription, so expressed TCRB transcripts were sequenced. Some clones are missing from TCRdb's copy, which holds only in-frame ones; the method was immunoSEQ multiplex PCR. The sample has some 360,000 clones, 20% seen once. In the case of this clone: Its target is unknown. The same CDR3 can be traced to other DNA sequences in this sample.

Each of the CD4+ naive, central memory, regulatory and stem cell-like memory populations was sorted via CD45RO/CCR7/CD25/CD127/CD95/CD27. Each sorted population was over 95% pure. This TCR was recovered from a woman aged 18-29 years in good health. The sequenced material came from naive CD4+ T cells from blood. The chain combines TRBV30 with TRBJ1-5, with no clear D. The DNA of the CDR3 is TGTGCCTGGAGTGGAGGGAGCAATCAGCCCCAGCATTTT. Its translation: CAWSGGSNQPQHF.